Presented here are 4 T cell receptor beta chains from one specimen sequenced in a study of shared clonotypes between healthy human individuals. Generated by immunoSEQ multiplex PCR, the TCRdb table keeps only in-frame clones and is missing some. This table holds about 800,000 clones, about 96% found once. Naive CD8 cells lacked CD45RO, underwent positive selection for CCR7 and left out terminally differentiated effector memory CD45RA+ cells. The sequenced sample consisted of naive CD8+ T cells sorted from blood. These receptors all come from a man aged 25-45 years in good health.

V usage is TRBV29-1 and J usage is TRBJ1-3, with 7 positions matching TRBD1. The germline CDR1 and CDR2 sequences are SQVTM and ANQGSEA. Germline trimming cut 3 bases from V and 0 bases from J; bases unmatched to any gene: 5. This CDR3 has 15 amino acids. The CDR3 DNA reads TGCAGCGTTGACGTAGGGACAGCCTCTGGAAACACCATATATTTT. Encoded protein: CSVDVGTASGNTIYF.

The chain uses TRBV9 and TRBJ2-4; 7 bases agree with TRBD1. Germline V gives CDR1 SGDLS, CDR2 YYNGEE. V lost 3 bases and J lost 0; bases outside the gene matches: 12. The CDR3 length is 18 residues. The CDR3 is CASSDSPPGQLAKNIQYF. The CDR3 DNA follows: TGTGCCAGCAGCGACTCTCCGCCGGGACAGTTAGCCAAAAACATTCAGTACTTC.

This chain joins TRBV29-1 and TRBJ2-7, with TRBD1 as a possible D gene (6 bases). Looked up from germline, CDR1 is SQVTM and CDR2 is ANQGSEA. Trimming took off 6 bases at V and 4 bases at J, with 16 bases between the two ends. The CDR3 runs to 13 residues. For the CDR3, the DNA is TGCAGCGTCGCAACAGGGATGGGTTACGAGCAGTACTTC. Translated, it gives CSVATGMGYEQYF.

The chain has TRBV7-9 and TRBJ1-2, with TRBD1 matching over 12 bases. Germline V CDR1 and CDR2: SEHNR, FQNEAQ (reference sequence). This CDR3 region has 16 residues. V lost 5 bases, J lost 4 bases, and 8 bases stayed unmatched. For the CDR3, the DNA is TGTGCCAGCAGCGGCCGGGACAGGGGGCTCGGCTATGGCTACACCTTC. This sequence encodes CASSGRDRGLGYGYTF.